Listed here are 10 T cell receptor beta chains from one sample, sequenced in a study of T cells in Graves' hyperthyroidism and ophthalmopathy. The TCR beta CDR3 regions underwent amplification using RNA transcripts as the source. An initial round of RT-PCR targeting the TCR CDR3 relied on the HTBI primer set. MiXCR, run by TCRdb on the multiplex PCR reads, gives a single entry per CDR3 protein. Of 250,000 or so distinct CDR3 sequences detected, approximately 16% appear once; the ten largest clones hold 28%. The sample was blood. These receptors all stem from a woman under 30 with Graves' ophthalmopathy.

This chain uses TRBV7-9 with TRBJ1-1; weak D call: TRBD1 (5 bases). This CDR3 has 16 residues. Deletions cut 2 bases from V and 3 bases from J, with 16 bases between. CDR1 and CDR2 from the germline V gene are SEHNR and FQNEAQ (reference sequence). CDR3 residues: CASSLSGDRSYTEAFF. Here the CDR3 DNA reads TGTGCCAGCAGCTTATCGGGGGACCGCTCCTACACTGAAGCTTTCTTT. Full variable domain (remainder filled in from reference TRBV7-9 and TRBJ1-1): DTGVSQNPRHKITKRGQNVTFRCDPISEHNRLYWYRQTLGQGPEFLTYFQNEAQLEKSRLLSDRFSAERPKGSFSTLEIQRTEQGDSAMYLCASSLSGDRSYTEAFFGQGTRLTVV.

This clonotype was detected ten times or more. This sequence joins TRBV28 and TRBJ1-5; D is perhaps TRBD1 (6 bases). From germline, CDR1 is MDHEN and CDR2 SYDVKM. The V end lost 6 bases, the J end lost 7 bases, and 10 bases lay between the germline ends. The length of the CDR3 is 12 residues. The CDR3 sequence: CASRPQGQPQHF. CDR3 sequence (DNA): TGTGCCAGCAGACCTCAGGGGCAGCCCCAGCATTTT. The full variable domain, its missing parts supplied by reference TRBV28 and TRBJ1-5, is DVKVTQSSRYLVKRTGEKVFLECVQDMDHENMFWYRQDPGLGLRLIYFSYDVKMKEKGDIPEGYSVSREKKERFSLILESASTNQTSMYLCASRPQGQPQHFGDGTRLSIL.

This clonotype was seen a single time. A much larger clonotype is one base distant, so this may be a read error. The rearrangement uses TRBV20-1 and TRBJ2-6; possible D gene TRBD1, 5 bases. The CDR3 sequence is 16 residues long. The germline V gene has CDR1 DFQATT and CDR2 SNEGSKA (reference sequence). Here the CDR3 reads CSATPGPSSGANALTF. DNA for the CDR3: TGCAGTGCCACCCCCGGGCCGAGCTCTGGGGCCAACGCCCTGACTTTC.

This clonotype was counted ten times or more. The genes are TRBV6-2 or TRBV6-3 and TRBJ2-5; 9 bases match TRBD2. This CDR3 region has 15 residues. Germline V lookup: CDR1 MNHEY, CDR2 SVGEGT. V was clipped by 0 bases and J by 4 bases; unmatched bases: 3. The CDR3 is CASSYSGLASETQYF. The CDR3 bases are TGTGCCAGCAGTTACTCCGGACTAGCGTCAGAGACCCAGTACTTC.

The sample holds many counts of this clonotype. In nucleotides, the CDR3 is TGTGCCAGCAGCGCCGAGGGGGGTGGGAATTCACCCCTCCACTTT. It codes for CASSAEGGGNSPLHF. V gene TRBV7-2 combines with J gene TRBJ1-6; D is perhaps TRBD1 (6 bases). The CDR3 extends over 15 amino acids. CDR1 SGHTA and CDR2 FQGNSA come from the germline V gene. The ends were cut back, 5 bases at V and 7 bases at J, with 15 bases in the middle.

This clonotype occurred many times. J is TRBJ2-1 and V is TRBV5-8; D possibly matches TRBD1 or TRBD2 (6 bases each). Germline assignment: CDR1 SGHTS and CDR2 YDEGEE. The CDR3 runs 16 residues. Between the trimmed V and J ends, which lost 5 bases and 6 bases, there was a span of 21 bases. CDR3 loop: CASRGGVSGFPNEQFF. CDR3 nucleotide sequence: TGTGCCAGCAGAGGGGGAGTCAGCGGGTTTCCCAATGAGCAGTTCTTC.

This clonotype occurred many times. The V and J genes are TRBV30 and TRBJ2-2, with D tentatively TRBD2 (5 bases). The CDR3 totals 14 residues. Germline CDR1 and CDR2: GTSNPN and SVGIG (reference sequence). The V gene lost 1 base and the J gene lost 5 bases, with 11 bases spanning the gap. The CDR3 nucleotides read TGTGCCTGGAGTGGGAGGAGGCGTACCGGGGAGCTGTTTTTT. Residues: CAWSGRRRTGELFF.

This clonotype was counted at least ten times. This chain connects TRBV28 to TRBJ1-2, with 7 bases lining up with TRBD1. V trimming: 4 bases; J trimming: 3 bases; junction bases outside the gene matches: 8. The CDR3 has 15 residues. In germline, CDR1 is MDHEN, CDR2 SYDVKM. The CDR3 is CASSSIGQDYYGYTF. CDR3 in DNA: TGTGCCAGCAGTTCCATAGGACAGGATTACTATGGCTACACCTTC.

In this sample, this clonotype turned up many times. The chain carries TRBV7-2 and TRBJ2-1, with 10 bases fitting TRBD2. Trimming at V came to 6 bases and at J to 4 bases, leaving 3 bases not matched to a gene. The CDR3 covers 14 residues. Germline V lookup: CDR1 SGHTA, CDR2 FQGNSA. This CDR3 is CASRVAGGYNEQFF. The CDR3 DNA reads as TGTGCCAGCAGGGTAGCGGGAGGTTACAATGAGCAGTTCTTC. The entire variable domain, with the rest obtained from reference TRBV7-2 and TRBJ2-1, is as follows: GAGVSQSPSNKVTEKGKDVELRCDPISGHTALYWYRQSLGQGLEFLIYFQGNSAPDKSGLPSDRFSAERTGGSVSTLTIQRTQQEDSAVYLCASRVAGGYNEQFFGPGTRLTVL.

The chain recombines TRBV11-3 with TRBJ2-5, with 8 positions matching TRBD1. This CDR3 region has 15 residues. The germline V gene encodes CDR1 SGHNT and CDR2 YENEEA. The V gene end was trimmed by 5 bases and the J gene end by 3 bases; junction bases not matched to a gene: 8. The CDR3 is CASSPRDRSKETQYF. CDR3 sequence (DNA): TGTGCCAGCAGCCCGCGGGACAGGAGCAAAGAGACCCAGTACTTC.